The rows below give T cell receptor beta chains drawn from one sample of a study of T cell responses to AZD1222 COVID-19 vaccine. Assay: immunoSEQ multiplex PCR; the TCRdb copy retains only in-frame clones and omits some. The sample has some 120,000 clones, around 94% seen once; the top ten hold roughly 7.2%. This specimen was peripheral blood, taken on day 0 of AZD1222 vaccination. The receptors shown here come from an adult in good health. Both conserved end residues are part of each CDR3. The D gene is left open where the match is weak.

j_call v_call d_call cdr3_aa
TRBJ1-1 TRBV7-9 . CASSPTLGESMNTEAFF
TRBJ1-4 TRBV7-9 TRBD1 CASSLGTGTNEKLFF
TRBJ1-2 TRBV20-1 . CSASPGTRQKLYGYTF
TRBJ1-1 TRBV27 . CASSLSGRVGWGYTEAFF
TRBJ1-1 TRBV5-6 . CASSFNTEAFF
TRBJ1-5 TRBV28 . CASSPDRSNQPQHF
TRBJ2-3 TRBV5-4 . CASSLGSHTTDTQYF
TRBJ2-1 TRBV30 TRBD2 CAWRGLAPYNEQFF
TRBJ1-2 TRBV30 . CAWKAGAGGARGYTF
TRBJ2-2 TRBV5-6 . CASSFFTGELFF
TRBJ1-3 TRBV6-5 . CATISGNTIYF
TRBJ1-2 TRBV27 . CASSLRANYGYTF
TRBJ2-3 TRBV28 TRBD1 CASSSLDRVQGDTQYF
TRBJ2-7 TRBV28 . CASSFRWEQYF
TRBJ2-7 TRBV27 TRBD1 CASSPPGQAYEQYF
TRBJ1-6 TRBV7-9 TRBD1 CASSGQGNHYNSPLHF
TRBJ2-7 TRBV2 . CASSDDSLEQYF
TRBJ2-3 TRBV4-1 . CASSPRQLTSTDTQYF
TRBJ1-2 TRBV28 . CASSPRRATNNYGYTF
TRBJ1-2 TRBV5-1 . CASSLATWGAYGYTF
TRBJ2-5 TRBV10-3 TRBD2 CAISERSGSRIGETQYF
TRBJ2-7 TRBV11-2 TRBD1 CASSLVGQNYEQYF
TRBJ1-2 TRBV24-1 . CATSDIGQSGYGYTF
TRBJ2-7 TRBV7-9 . CASSLAGLVTYEQYF
TRBJ1-6 TRBV28 . CASSLSDWGNSPLHF
TRBJ2-7 TRBV19 . CASSRTGLSSYEQYF
TRBJ1-2 TRBV3-1/TRBV3-2 TRBD1 CASSRGTGGYGYTF